This paragraph covers one TCR beta chain sequence. These data are taken from a study of blood T cell repertoires in COVID-19. Study summary: Samples representing acute and convalescent COVID-19 were sourced from the United States, Italy and Spain. PBMCs, B-cell-depleted T cells, or T cells provided the cDNA or gDNA that made up the material.

Authors' data handling: The assay estimated nucleated cells by amplifying reference gene primers. TCRdb's table, derived via immunoSEQ multiplex PCR, lists solely in-frame clones and lacks some. That table supplies the V and J calls and clone size; D and trimming were determined from the DNA. The sample lists 90,000 to 130,000 clones; more than 75% were seen once. This CDR3 is 16 amino acids long. The junction had 4 bases not matched to a gene; V was cut back by 4 bases and J by 0 bases. CDR1 KGHSH and CDR2 LQKENI come from the germline V gene. The V call is TRBV18, the J call TRBJ1-3; 9 positions match TRBD1. The sequence was obtained from a man between 65 and 85 years old with acute or convalescent COVID-19. The specimen was peripheral blood. This CDR3 is CASSLGDRASGNTIYF. CDR3 sequence (DNA): TGTGCCAGCTCACTCGGGGACAGGGCCTCTGGAAACACCATATATTTT.